Below are 18 T cell receptor beta chains sequenced from a single sample in a study of blood T cell repertoires in COVID-19. This table comes from immunoSEQ multiplex PCR, and its TCRdb copy is limited to in-frame clones, with some not included. The table lists 500,000 to 600,000 clones, 70% to 90% of them singletons, with 7.5% to 9% in the top ten. Sequencing was done on a sample of peripheral blood. These TCRs come from a woman in her forties or fifties with COVID-19, enrolled during active disease.

In nucleotides, the CDR3 is TGTGCCAGCAGTGGACCCCGGGACAGGGGATCCTACGAGCAGTACTTC. The encoded protein is CASSGPRDRGSYEQYF. The rearrangement joins TRBV28 to TRBJ2-7; 10 positions agree with TRBD1. The germline V gene encodes CDR1 MDHEN and CDR2 SYDVKM. This CDR3 region has 16 residues. V lost 5 bases to trimming and J lost 1 base; unmatched junction nucleotides: 8.

The CDR3, as DNA: TGTGCCAGCAGCCGTTCACAGAGAGACTACGAGCAGTACTTC. This translates into CASSRSQRDYEQYF. The J gene is TRBJ2-7, the V gene TRBV6-5; D not resolved. This CDR3 is 14 amino acids long. CDR1 MNHEY and CDR2 SVGAGI come from the germline V gene. V lost 6 bases to trimming and J lost 3 bases, with 15 bases between them.

The chain couples TRBV2 to TRBJ2-5, with D perhaps matching TRBD2 (5 bases). Trimming took 3 bases from V and 3 from J, leaving 8 bases between them. The CDR3 covers 13 residues. CDR1 is SNHLY and CDR2 is FYNNEI in the germline V gene. The CDR3, as DNA: TGTGCCAGCAGTGAGTCCGGGGAAGAGACCCAGTACTTC. Its translation: CASSESGEETQYF. The variable domain in full, with the rest retrieved from reference TRBV2 and TRBJ2-5, is EPEVTQTPSHQVTQMGQEVILRCVPISNHLYFYWYRQILGQKVEFLVSFYNNEISEKSEIFDDQFSVERPDGSNFTLKIRSTKLEDSAMYFCASSESGEETQYFGPGTRLLVL.

The V and J genes are TRBV5-1 and TRBJ2-2; TRBD1 agrees at 8 bases. CDR1 is SGHRS and CDR2 is YFSETQ in the germline V gene. The CDR3 spans 15 residues. The ends lost 6 bases at V and 7 bases at J; junction bases unmatched: 11. CDR3 residues: CASTTGQGAGGELFF. CDR3 sequence (DNA): TGCGCCAGCACAACTGGACAGGGTGCTGGCGGGGAGCTGTTTTTT. Using reference TRBV5-1 and TRBJ2-2 for the parts outside the CDR3, the full variable domain is KAGVTQTPRYLIKTRGQQVTLSCSPISGHRSVSWYQQTPGQGLQFLFEYFSETQRNKGNFPGRFSGRQFSNSRSEMNVSTLELGDSALYLCASTTGQGAGGELFFGEGSRLTVL.

The genes are TRBV18 and TRBJ2-1; unclear D gene. V was trimmed by 1 base and J by 10 bases, leaving 11 bases between them. CDR1 is KGHSH, CDR2 LQKENI, per germline. CDR3 length: 13 residues. This CDR3 is CASSPLVPGEQFF. CDR3 nucleotide sequence: TGTGCCAGCTCACCACTGGTCCCTGGCGAGCAGTTCTTC.

The V and J genes are TRBV10-3 and TRBJ1-1, with a possible D match to TRBD1 (5 bases). The V end lost 6 bases, the J end lost 7 bases, and 9 bases lay between the germline ends. This CDR3 is 11 amino acids long. Germline-derived CDR1 and CDR2 are ENHRY and SYGVKD. The CDR3 region has the DNA TGTGCCATCAGGACAGCACTTGAAGCTTTCTTT. Protein sequence: CAIRTALEAFF.

The gene calls are TRBV20-1 and TRBJ2-3; no firm D call. Trimming cost V 3 bases and J 4 bases, with 14 bases left between them. The CDR3 is 14 amino acids. In germline, CDR1 is DFQATT, CDR2 SNEGSKA (reference sequence). The CDR3 nucleotides are TGCAGTGCTAGTACGAGGAGTCTCGCAGATACGCAGTATTTT. This encodes CSASTRSLADTQYF.

The chain has TRBV15 and TRBJ2-5, with D possibly matching TRBD1 (6 bases). The CDR3 runs to 16 residues. Between the trimmed V and J ends, which lost 0 bases and 1 base, there was a span of 12 bases. Germline CDR1 reads LNHNV; CDR2 reads YYDKDF (reference sequence). The CDR3 DNA sequence: TGTGCCACCAGCAGAGATCACAGGGATCTCCAAGAGACCCAGTACTTC. As protein: CATSRDHRDLQETQYF.

As to this clone: The DNA is left out, because the CDR3 cannot be placed on it with certainty; the CDR3 is given as TCRdb lists it. The genes are TRBV24-1 and TRBJ2-3; the table's D call of TRBD1 was not tested on the DNA. Germline V CDR1 and CDR2: KGHDR, SFDVKD. Ends included, the CDR3 has 14 residues. CDR3 region: CATSVPTATDTQYF.

V gene TRBV5-1 combines with J gene TRBJ1-2, with no clear D. CDR3 length equals 14 residues. The germline CDR1 and CDR2 sequences are SGHRS and YFSETQ. Trimming shortened V by 0 bases and J by 4 bases, and 10 bases separated the two germline ends. The DNA of the CDR3 is TGCGCCAGCAGCTTGGGGGCCGAAAGCTATGGCTACACCTTC. Translation gives CASSLGAESYGYTF. The whole variable domain, filled in from reference TRBV5-1 and TRBJ1-2, reads KAGVTQTPRYLIKTRGQQVTLSCSPISGHRSVSWYQQTPGQGLQFLFEYFSETQRNKGNFPGRFSGRQFSNSRSEMNVSTLELGDSALYLCASSLGAESYGYTFGSGTRLTVV.

The V gene is TRBV5-5, the J gene TRBJ1-4; D is undetermined. Germline CDR1 reads SGHKS; CDR2 reads YYEKEE (reference sequence). Trimming stripped 4 bases from V and 0 bases from J, with 13 bases between. There are 16 residues in the CDR3. The chain's CDR3 is CASSVAPTTTNEKLFF. DNA for the CDR3: TGTGCCAGCAGCGTTGCCCCAACTACAACTAATGAAAAACTGTTTTTT.

The rearrangement joins TRBV7-7 to TRBJ2-2, with TRBD1 matching over 12 bases. The ends lost 5 bases at V and 6 bases at J; junction bases unmatched: 7. Germline CDR1 reads SSHAT; CDR2 reads FNYEAQ (reference sequence). The CDR3 covers 16 residues. The CDR3 bases are TGTGCCAGCAGCCTCGGGACAGGGGGCTACCCCGGGGAGCTGTTTTTT. This codes for CASSLGTGGYPGELFF.

The chain links TRBV28 to TRBJ1-1; D possibly corresponds to TRBD1 (5 bases). In germline, CDR1 is MDHEN, CDR2 SYDVKM. The germline V and J ends were trimmed by 6 bases and 4 bases, with 21 bases remaining between them. This CDR3 contains 16 residues. CDR3 in DNA: TGTGCCAGCAGCTATGCCGTCGTGGGGGGGACCACTGAAGCTTTCTTT. Amino acids: CASSYAVVGGTTEAFF.

DNA of the CDR3: TGTGCCAGCAGCCCGGACAGGGGGCCTCCATTCTACAATGAGCAGTTCTTC. Translated: CASSPDRGPPFYNEQFF. The rearrangement uses TRBV27 and TRBJ2-1; 11 nucleotides align to TRBD1. CDR1 and CDR2 from the germline V gene are MNHEY and SMNVEV (reference sequence). V lost 6 bases and J lost 3; bases outside the gene matches: 10. The CDR3 has 17 amino acids.

V gene TRBV28 combines with J gene TRBJ2-6, with 9 bases that match TRBD1. Per germline, CDR1 MDHEN and CDR2 SYDVKM. J was trimmed by 0 bases and V by 6 bases; bases with no gene match: 3. The CDR3 spans 16 residues. The CDR3 DNA reads as TGTGCCAGCAGGTGGACAGGGGCCTCTGGGGCCAACGTCCTGACTTTC. Amino acid sequence: CASRWTGASGANVLTF.

The CDR3 here is CASSPEGRGSEAFF. The DNA of the CDR3 is TGTGCCAGCAGTCCGGAGGGGCGGGGCTCTGAAGCTTTCTTT. The chain joins TRBV5-6 to TRBJ1-1, with D perhaps matching TRBD1 (5 bases). The V end lost 5 bases, the J end lost 6 bases, and 17 bases lay between the germline ends. The CDR3 spans 14 residues. CDR1 SGHDT and CDR2 YYEEEE come from the germline V gene.

V usage is TRBV9 and J usage is TRBJ1-2, with D unresolved. V lost 5 bases and J lost 5, with 10 bases in between. This CDR3 is 12 amino acids long. Looked up from germline, CDR1 is SGDLS and CDR2 is YYNGEE. The DNA of the CDR3 is TGTGCCAGCAGTAAGGGAGAATATGGCTACACCTTC. Translated, it gives CASSKGEYGYTF. The variable domain in full, with the rest retrieved from reference TRBV9 and TRBJ1-2, is DSGVTQTPKHLITATGQRVTLRCSPRSGDLSVYWYQQSLDQGLQFLIQYYNGEERAKGNILERFSAQQFPDLHSELNLSSLELGDSALYFCASSKGEYGYTFGSGTRLTVV.

The chain couples TRBV9 to TRBJ2-7; D perhaps matches TRBD2 (6 bases). Germline loops: CDR1 SGDLS, CDR2 YYNGEE. Trimming stripped 0 bases from V and 0 bases from J, with 19 bases between. This CDR3 comprises 18 residues. This chain's CDR3 is CASSVDSPSASHSYEQYF. In DNA form, the CDR3 reads TGTGCCAGCAGCGTAGATTCCCCTAGCGCCTCCCACTCCTACGAGCAGTACTTC.